This T cell receptor beta chain was captured by sequencing in a study of CD8 T cells in ankylosing spondylitis. Study-wide results and caveats: Certain motif variants had earlier been reported in reactive arthritis synovial fluid and blood. Blood of patients with ankylosing spondylitis appeared to be characterized by a TCR beta motif of several highly homologous variants. The clones that were linked to disease were reported to be significantly enriched in matched synovial fluid samples from ankylosing spondylitis patients.

In this sample, this clonotype turned up a few times. Its antigen is still unknown. Trimming removed 0 bases from V and 3 bases from J, with 12 bases in between. The length of the CDR3 is 16 residues. Germline lookup yields CDR1 SEHNR and CDR2 FQNEAQ (reference sequence). 5'-RACE, quantitative and with molecular barcodes, yielded the TCR beta libraries. TCRdb ran MiXCR on the 5' RACE reads and lists one entry per CDR3 protein. The repertoire has around 130,000 distinct CDR3 sequences, roughly a sixth of them found once; the top ten carry around a third. The receptor was derived from a male donor with ankylosing spondylitis. J is TRBJ2-1 and V is TRBV7-9, with D unresolved. Sequencing input: blood, either unsorted or a sorted T cell fraction (not recorded which). For the CDR3, the DNA is TGTGCCAGCAGCTTAGCGCTCGGGTTCCGCTACAATGAGCAGTTCTTC. Protein: CASSLALGFRYNEQFF. Looking up the rest from reference TRBV7-9 and TRBJ2-1 gives the full variable domain: DTGVSQNPRHKITKRGQNVTFRCDPISEHNRLYWYRQTLGQGPEFLTYFQNEAQLEKSRLLSDRFSAERPKGSFSTLEIQRTEQGDSAMYLCASSLALGFRYNEQFFGPGTRLTVL.